The T cell receptor (beta chain) described here comes from a study of response to subunit inactivated influenza vaccine. Germline V gene lookup returns CDR1 SGHRS and CDR2 YFSETQ. After removal of 0 bases from V and 7 bases from J, the junction contained 8 bases not matched to a gene. The CDR3 has 16 residues. From the RT-PCR reads, TCRdb called clonotypes with MiXCR, one entry per CDR3 protein. Among more than 500,000 distinct CDR3 sequences, about 11% were seen once, and the ten largest hold approximately 9.9%. This clonotype was counted at least ten times. These data also featured in a second study, about T cells expressing NK-cell markers. That source reports: For TCR beta, cDNA was produced by 5'RACE template switching with UMIs. An anti-gamma-delta TCR antibody confined sorting to alpha-beta TCR T cells across several of the experiments.

The specimen comprised PBMCs from blood, sampled on the day of vaccination. This clonotype originated in a man aged 45-60 years who received an inactivated influenza vaccine. The gene calls are TRBV5-1 and TRBJ2-1, with TRBD2 matching 9 bases. CDR3 region: CASSLGSGSIVNEQFF. The CDR3 region has the DNA TGCGCCAGCAGCTTGGGTAGCGGGAGTATCGTTAATGAGCAGTTCTTC.